The rows below give T cell receptor beta chains drawn from one sample of a study of blood T cell repertoires in COVID-19. The repertoire was sequenced with immunoSEQ multiplex PCR; TCRdb's copy has only in-frame clones and lacks some. This sample yields around 210,000 clones, of which 80% to 90% are seen a single time; 0.7% to 0.85% belongs to the top ten. The sample comprised peripheral blood. The receptors shown here come from a woman between 65 and 79 years old with acute or convalescent COVID-19. Both conserved end residues are part of each CDR3. D genes are given only for firm matches. Size tells how often a clone was seen (once, few, many) or the class of an expanded clone, and some rows leave it out.

J: TRBJ2-3; D: NA; V: TRBV5-1; size: NA; CDR3: CASSLTATKAADTQYF; DNA: TGCGCCAGCAGCTTGACTGCGACGAAGGCGGCAGATACGCAGTATTTT
J: TRBJ1-1; D: TRBD1; V: TRBV28; size: NA; CDR3: CASSFWGPGQGATMNTEAFF; DNA: TGTGCCAGCAGTTTCTGGGGGCCGGGACAGGGGGCGACGATGAACACTGAAGCTTTCTTT
J: TRBJ2-7; D: NA; V: TRBV11-3; size: NA; CDR3: CASSFRTAYEQYF; DNA: TGTGCCAGCAGCTTCCGGACAGCCTACGAGCAGTACTTC
J: TRBJ2-1; D: TRBD1; V: TRBV5-5; size: once; CDR3: CASTRGQNNEQFF; DNA: TGTGCCAGCACCCGGGGACAGAACAATGAGCAGTTCTTC
J: TRBJ2-1; D: TRBD1; V: TRBV20-1; size: few; CDR3: CSAMDRDEQFF; DNA: TGCAGTGCTATGGACAGGGATGAGCAGTTCTTC
J: TRBJ1-3; D: NA; V: TRBV28; size: NA; CDR3: CASSEQGREGNTIYF; DNA: TGTGCCAGCAGTGAGCAGGGGCGCGAGGGAAACACCATATATTTT
J: TRBJ2-7; D: TRBD2; V: TRBV6-5; size: NA; CDR3: CATQLAGTYEQYF; DNA: TGTGCCACCCAATTAGCGGGAACCTACGAGCAGTACTTC
J: TRBJ1-3; D: NA; V: TRBV2; size: NA; CDR3: CASRVGSSGNTIYF; DNA: TGTGCCAGCAGGGTGGGGAGTTCTGGAAACACCATATATTTT
J: TRBJ1-2; D: TRBD1; V: TRBV29-1; size: NA; CDR3: CSVARQGQRYGYTF; DNA: TGCAGCGTTGCCCGACAGGGGCAGAGGTATGGCTACACCTTC
J: TRBJ2-3; D: NA; V: TRBV6-5; size: NA; CDR3: CASSYSTTSTDTQYF; DNA: TGTGCCAGCAGTTACTCGACTACTAGCACAGATACGCAGTATTTT
J: TRBJ1-2; D: NA; V: TRBV18; size: NA; CDR3: CASSPIKGPYDDYGYTF; DNA: TGTGCCAGCTCACCGATAAAGGGGCCCTACGACGACTATGGCTACACCTTC
J: TRBJ1-2; D: TRBD1; V: TRBV9; size: NA; CDR3: CASSVATGRENYGYTF; DNA: TGTGCCAGCAGCGTAGCGACAGGGCGAGAGAACTATGGCTACACCTTC
J: TRBJ2-7; D: TRBD1; V: TRBV6-5; size: NA; CDR3: CASSYRRQGAYEQYF; DNA: TGTGCCAGCAGTTACCGAAGACAGGGGGCCTACGAGCAGTACTTC
J: TRBJ1-5; D: NA; V: TRBV15; size: NA; CDR3: CATRSDTLSNQPQHF; DNA: TGTGCCACCAGATCGGACACACTTAGCAATCAGCCCCAGCATTTT
J: TRBJ2-2; D: TRBD1; V: TRBV6-5; size: once; CDR3: CASSPQGANTGELFF; DNA: TGTGCCAGCAGCCCCCAGGGGGCTAACACCGGGGAGCTGTTTTTT
J: TRBJ1-3; D: NA; V: TRBV5-5; size: once; CDR3: CASSLPAISGNTIYF; DNA: TGTGCCAGCAGCTTACCTGCTATCTCTGGAAACACCATATATTTT
J: TRBJ1-4; D: NA; V: TRBV7-9; size: NA; CDR3: CASSFTRGEKLFF; DNA: TGTGCCAGCAGTTTCACCCGGGGAGAAAAACTGTTTTTT
J: TRBJ1-1; D: NA; V: TRBV6-1; size: NA; CDR3: CASSESSKTEAFF; DNA: TGTGCCAGCAGTGAATCGTCTAAGACAGAAGCTTTCTTT
J: TRBJ1-1; D: TRBD1; V: TRBV28; size: NA; CDR3: CASTLGGPGVTEAFF; DNA: TGTGCCAGCACCTTAGGGGGCCCCGGTGTCACTGAAGCTTTCTTT
J: TRBJ1-1; D: TRBD1; V: TRBV12-3/TRBV12-4; size: NA; CDR3: CASTQGAGGAFF; DNA: TGTGCCAGCACTCAGGGGGCCGGCGGAGCTTTCTTT
J: TRBJ2-2; D: TRBD1; V: TRBV7-6; size: NA; CDR3: CASSSNSGQGLTGELFF; DNA: TGTGCCAGCAGCTCAAATTCGGGACAGGGGTTAACCGGGGAGCTGTTTTTT
J: TRBJ1-2; D: NA; V: TRBV18; size: once; CDR3: CASSPSGQDGYTF; DNA: TGTGCCAGCTCACCATCAGGGCAGGATGGCTACACCTTC
J: TRBJ1-5; D: NA; V: TRBV15; size: NA; CDR3: CATSRDMPRRDQPQHF; DNA: TGTGCCACCAGCAGAGATATGCCTCGGAGGGATCAGCCCCAGCATTTT
J: TRBJ2-3; D: TRBD2; V: TRBV7-2; size: NA; CDR3: CASSLALREEQYF; DNA: TGTGCCAGCAGCTTAGCGTTGCGGGAGGAGCAGTATTTT
J: TRBJ1-2; D: NA; V: TRBV10-2; size: NA; CDR3: CASSESVGDGYTF; DNA: TGCGCCAGCAGTGAGTCTGTAGGGGATGGCTACACCTTC
J: TRBJ2-3; D: TRBD2; V: TRBV19; size: NA; CDR3: CASSTAGTRLDTQYF; DNA: TGTGCCAGTAGTACTGCCGGGACTAGGCTTGATACGCAGTATTTT
J: TRBJ2-5; D: TRBD1; V: TRBV5-1; size: NA; CDR3: CASHPTGAAGETQYF; DNA: TGCGCCAGCCACCCGACAGGGGCGGCGGGGGAGACCCAGTACTTC
J: TRBJ1-5; D: NA; V: TRBV19; size: NA; CDR3: CASSNSLPGPNQPQHF; DNA: TGTGCCAGTAGTAATAGTCTCCCAGGCCCCAATCAGCCCCAGCATTTT
J: TRBJ1-2; D: NA; V: TRBV28; size: few; CDR3: CASTPGGGARLYGYTF; DNA: TGTGCCAGCACCCCGGGAGGGGGGGCGCGCCTCTATGGCTACACCTTC
J: TRBJ1-3; D: NA; V: TRBV5-6; size: NA; CDR3: CASSPRLGTNSGNTIYF; DNA: TGTGCCAGCAGCCCCAGGTTGGGGACTAACTCTGGAAACACCATATATTTT
J: TRBJ1-1; D: NA; V: TRBV19; size: few; CDR3: CASSIGGPLNTEAFF; DNA: TGTGCCAGTAGTATCGGCGGTCCACTGAACACTGAAGCTTTCTTT
J: TRBJ2-1; D: TRBD2; V: TRBV28; size: NA; CDR3: CASSSTSGRANNEQFF; DNA: TGTGCCAGCAGTTCGACTAGCGGGAGGGCAAACAATGAGCAGTTCTTC
J: TRBJ2-2; D: TRBD2; V: TRBV14; size: NA; CDR3: CASSQRLAGVDGELFF; DNA: TGTGCCAGCAGCCAACGACTAGCGGGGGTTGACGGGGAGCTGTTTTTT
J: TRBJ2-4; D: TRBD2; V: TRBV2; size: NA; CDR3: CASSVGGGKNIQYF; DNA: TGTGCCAGCAGTGTAGGCGGGGGTAAAAACATTCAGTACTTC
J: TRBJ1-5; D: NA; V: TRBV3-1/TRBV3-2; size: NA; CDR3: CASSLSAGPQHF; DNA: TGTGCCAGCAGCCTCTCCGCGGGGCCCCAGCATTTT
J: TRBJ2-7; D: NA; V: TRBV10-1; size: NA; CDR3: CASSEGVVAYEQYF; DNA: TGCGCCAGCAGTGAGGGAGTTGTGGCCTACGAGCAGTACTTC
J: TRBJ2-1; D: TRBD1; V: TRBV11-3; size: once; CDR3: CASSKTGVAHNEQFF; DNA: TGTGCCAGCAGCAAGACAGGGGTTGCCCACAATGAGCAGTTCTTC
J: TRBJ2-7; D: TRBD2; V: TRBV28; size: NA; CDR3: CASNLRTSGRGEQYF; DNA: TGTGCCAGCAATCTCCGGACTAGCGGGAGAGGCGAGCAGTACTTC
J: TRBJ2-7; D: NA; V: TRBV7-3; size: NA; CDR3: CASSPSPGSREQYF; DNA: TGTGCCAGCAGCCCATCCCCGGGGAGCAGAGAGCAGTACTTC
J: TRBJ2-7; D: TRBD1; V: TRBV13; size: NA; CDR3: CASSADRAYEQYF; DNA: TGTGCCAGCAGCGCGGACAGGGCCTACGAGCAGTACTTC
J: TRBJ2-7; D: TRBD1; V: TRBV6-4; size: many; CDR3: CASSAKTGATYEQYF; DNA: TGTGCCAGCAGTGCTAAGACAGGGGCTACCTACGAGCAGTACTTC
J: TRBJ2-5; D: TRBD2; V: TRBV7-9; size: NA; CDR3: CASSRSGGQETQYF; DNA: TGTGCCAGCAGTCGAAGCGGGGGGCAAGAGACCCAGTACTTC
J: TRBJ1-2; D: NA; V: TRBV7-2; size: NA; CDR3: CASSGGRGSYGYTF; DNA: TGTGCCAGCAGTGGGGGCAGGGGCTCCTATGGCTACACCTTC
J: TRBJ2-6; D: NA; V: TRBV6-2/TRBV6-3; size: NA; CDR3: CASSSFAGFSGANVLTF; DNA: TGTGCCAGCAGTTCTTTTGCGGGATTTTCTGGGGCCAACGTCCTGACTTTC
J: TRBJ1-1; D: TRBD1; V: TRBV5-1; size: NA; CDR3: CASSPGTGNTEAFF; DNA: TGCGCCAGCAGCCCCGGGACAGGGAACACTGAAGCTTTCTTT
J: TRBJ1-5; D: NA; V: TRBV27; size: NA; CDR3: CASRQISNQPQHF; DNA: TGTGCCAGCAGACAGATTAGCAATCAGCCCCAGCATTTT
J: TRBJ2-1; D: NA; V: TRBV5-4; size: NA; CDR3: CASSLRQVVNEQFF; DNA: TGTGCCAGCAGCTTGAGACAGGTTGTAAATGAGCAGTTCTTC
J: TRBJ2-2; D: NA; V: TRBV5-1; size: once; CDR3: CASKPEVASGGELFF; DNA: TGCGCCAGCAAACCTGAGGTAGCCTCGGGCGGGGAGCTGTTTTTT
J: TRBJ1-2; D: NA; V: TRBV11-2; size: NA; CDR3: CASSPGVIYGYTF; DNA: TGTGCCAGCAGCCCGGGAGTAATCTATGGCTACACCTTC
J: TRBJ2-3; D: NA; V: TRBV29-1; size: NA; CDR3: CSVGGTDTQYF; DNA: TGCAGCGTTGGAGGGACAGATACGCAGTATTTT
J: TRBJ2-7; D: TRBD2; V: TRBV28; size: NA; CDR3: CAVYSGSSYEQYF; DNA: TGTGCCGTATACAGCGGGAGCTCCTACGAGCAGTACTTC
J: TRBJ2-2; D: NA; V: TRBV11-1; size: NA; CDR3: CASSFQGGELFF; DNA: TGTGCCAGCAGCTTTCAGGGCGGGGAGCTGTTTTTT